This entry features one T cell receptor beta chain sequence. Its antigen has not been determined. No quality values exist for individual bases; no much larger clone is one base distant. Libraries were made using 5' RACE. The instrument given in TCRdb is Illumina HiSeq 2500. A second roughly 7 to 11 cycle PCR used a sample-barcoded 5' primer and a J-beta primer mix. A unique molecular identifier was introduced onto each TCR beta cDNA molecule by a template-switch 5' adaptor carrying 12 random nucleotides. Each sample yielded at least 3 million CDR3-containing paired-end reads. First-strand cDNA synthesis was performed from all RNA using the Mint cDNA synthesis kit, with priming by a TRBC-specific oligonucleotide. After uracil-DNA glycosylase treatment, a first 18-cycle PCR used universal primers M1SS and BC2_uni_R on all cDNA. The published analysis was carried out like this. For normalization, 1 million high-quality reads were randomly selected from each sample, with every read carrying a distinct molecular identifier. Reads with shared molecular identifiers were discarded instead of being binned into consensus sequences. MiTCR, with a Q25 quality threshold and the strictest error-elimination algorithm, was used for CDR3 identification, clonotype clustering and error correction. A nonparametric unseen species model with Euler transformation was used to estimate a lower bound on total TCR beta diversity. TCRdb handled the public reads itself, with Q25 trimming in fastp and clone calling in MiXCR, and kept productive beta chains. Each CDR3 protein gets just one entry, which takes the most common genes and DNA from the rows behind it. In this record, the V and J calls reflect TCRdb's handling and not the investigators' own analysis. Within this sample are fewer than 2,000,000 distinct CDR3 sequences, with almost 35% of them counted one time only. The leading ten clones occupy approximately 10% of the sample.

The data belong to a study of blood T cells in healthy people across ages (dated by TCRdb to between 2014 and 2017). For context, the study as a whole: In model experiments, template switching captured roughly one uniquely barcoded TCR beta cDNA molecule for every two T cells. To avoid experimental bias, donors of different ages were spread randomly across the sequencing lanes. The donors were split into four age groups: young (average about 16 years), middle-aged (roughly 39), aged (approximately 60) and long-lived (under 85). Age-related changes in TCR beta repertoire diversity were measured in the study by deep sequencing normalized with unique cDNA molecular identifiers. The study analyzed two additional independent replicas of 1 million unique cDNA reads from the same blood draw for two donors, one aged 18 to 29 and one aged 80 or older.

The CDR3 starts with the cysteine, ends with the phenylalanine, and has 14 residues. Only the CDR3 portion is preserved as DNA: 42 bases, with reading frame beginning at the first base. V gives up 4 bases and J gives up 5 bases, and the segment between their germline ends measures 12 bases. The paper as a whole reports these results and caveats: As age increased, observed TCR beta diversity per million T cells dropped in a roughly linear way, and a significant reduction was already evident by age 40. Estimates of total diversity from one million sequenced T cells were regarded as lower bounds and underestimates. Because the CMV infection status of the donors was unknown, age-related changes in expanded clonotypes may potentially have been confounded. Compared with the aged group, more naive CD4+ T cells, fewer expanded clones and increased TCR diversity were shown by the long-lived group, suggesting age selection. There was a strong correlation between observed TCR beta diversity and the percentage of naive T cells measured by flow cytometry. Since profiling was done on bulk unsorted PBMCs, naive and antigen-experienced compartments could not be conclusively compared.

The roughly 39 donors, aged about 6 to 95 years, were systemically healthy Caucasian individuals from Russia. Each donor gave ten milliliters of peripheral blood, drawn into EDTA-treated Vacutainer tubes. Ficoll-Paque density-gradient centrifugation was used to isolate PBMCs, with at least 7 million per sample. Trizol reagent was used to extract total RNA from PBMCs, with at least 6 micrograms per sample. The percentages of naive CD45RAhigh/CD27high T cells were determined by flow cytometry on a PBMC aliquot from every donor. The rearranged segments are TRBV12-3 or TRBV12-4 and TRBJ2-1; a tentative D call is TRBD1 (7 bases match). Sequencing was performed on blood. The receptor was derived from a woman in her 30s in good health. The nucleotides are TGTGCCAGCAGTTGCGGAGGGACAGACAATGAGCAGTTCTTC. The resulting protein is CASSCGGTDNEQFF.